The rows below give T cell receptor beta chains drawn from one sample of a study of shared clonotypes between healthy human individuals. This table comes from immunoSEQ multiplex PCR, and its TCRdb copy is limited to in-frame clones, with some not included. Of a few million clones listed, around 93% are singletons. The sequenced sample was naive CD4+ T cells from PBMCs. These receptors came from a man aged 18 to 30 in good health. Some clones in this sample may be carry-over from other donors' samples. Each CDR3 is given with its conserved first and last residue. The order of the fields is V gene, J gene, D gene, clone size, CDR3 protein, CDR3 DNA. A D gene is named only where the DNA matches it firmly. Clone sizes are given selectively: once, few, many, or a class where the clone is expanded.

TRBV28,TRBJ2-6,NA,NA,CASSLFDGVGGANVLTF,TGTGCCAGCAGTTTATTTGATGGGGTTGGTGGGGCCAACGTCCTGACTTTC
TRBV27,TRBJ1-2,NA,NA,CASSIVGGAGYGYTF,TGTGCCAGCAGTATCGTCGGGGGCGCGGGCTATGGCTACACCTTC
TRBV7-9,TRBJ1-1,NA,few,CASSFRSGGEAFF,TGTGCCAGCAGCTTTCGAAGTGGGGGTGAAGCTTTCTTT
TRBV5-1,TRBJ1-2,NA,NA,CASSSTELANYGYTF,TGCGCCAGCAGCTCGACGGAGTTAGCTAACTATGGCTACACCTTC
TRBV28,TRBJ1-1,NA,NA,CASRLTNREERAFF,TGTGCCAGCAGGCTGACAAATCGGGAGGAACGAGCTTTCTTT
TRBV5-1,TRBJ2-3,TRBD1,NA,CASRLQGEGDTQYF,TGCGCCAGCAGGTTGCAGGGGGAAGGAGATACGCAGTATTTT
TRBV28,TRBJ1-5,TRBD1,NA,CASSFRAGGTPINQPQHF,TGTGCCAGCAGTTTCCGGGCAGGGGGGACTCCTATCAATCAGCCCCAGCATTTT
TRBV25-1,TRBJ1-4,NA,NA,CASSGPKGRKLFF,TGTGCCAGCAGTGGCCCCAAGGGGAGAAAACTGTTTTTT
TRBV7-2,TRBJ2-5,NA,NA,CASSLQETQYF,TGTGCCAGCAGCTTACAAGAGACCCAGTACTTC
TRBV6-1,TRBJ2-7,TRBD1,NA,CASISGQAYEQYF,TGTGCCAGCATATCCGGACAGGCCTACGAGCAGTACTTC
TRBV10-3,TRBJ2-1,NA,NA,CAISQSDEQFF,TGTGCCATCAGTCAGAGCGATGAGCAGTTCTTC
TRBV28,TRBJ1-2,TRBD1,NA,CASSATGAKNYGYTF,TGTGCCAGCAGCGCCACAGGGGCGAAAAACTATGGCTACACCTTC
TRBV21-1,TRBJ2-5,NA,once,CASLEGKQTQYF,TGTGCCAGCCTGGAGGGGAAACAGACCCAGTACTTC
TRBV4-1,TRBJ2-3,NA,NA,CASSQDSWSGTDTQYF,TGCGCCAGCAGCCAAGATTCGTGGAGTGGGACAGATACGCAGTATTTT
TRBV9,TRBJ2-5,TRBD1,NA,CASSVQGTGEETQYF,TGTGCCAGCAGCGTACAGGGGACAGGGGAAGAGACCCAGTACTTC
TRBV15,TRBJ1-5,NA,NA,CATSRVGLGNQPQHF,TGTGCCACCAGCAGAGTAGGGCTGGGCAATCAGCCCCAGCATTTT
TRBV7-2,TRBJ2-7,NA,NA,CASSLGAAGHSYEQYF,TGTGCCAGCAGCTTAGGGGCGGCGGGACACTCCTACGAGCAGTACTTC
TRBV5-1,TRBJ1-1,NA,NA,CASSSDGAGSTEAFF,TGCGCCAGCAGCTCCGACGGGGCCGGGAGCACTGAAGCTTTCTTT
TRBV11-2,TRBJ2-7,NA,NA,CASSLRDFEQYF,TGTGCCAGCAGCTTAAGGGATTTCGAGCAGTACTTC
TRBV9,TRBJ2-5,TRBD2,NA,CASSETSGRARETQYF,TGTGCCAGCAGCGAAACTAGCGGGAGGGCCCGGGAGACCCAGTACTTC